This T cell receptor (beta chain) was identified during a study of regulatory T cells in long-lasting Graves disease. Whole-study findings and limits: With persistent disease, TRBV28, TRBJ1-2 and TRBJ2-5 were the favored segments.

Germline V gene lookup returns CDR1 DFQATT and CDR2 SNEGSKA (reference sequence). V lost 1 base and J lost 8, with 14 bases in between. There are 14 residues in the CDR3. Specified time point: newly diagnosed GD, antithyroid drugs for less than 3 months. PBMC RNA was the source of the TCR library. The sample holds many counts of this clonotype. No antigen is known for it. Relying on iRepertoire HTBI primers and Arm-PCR of CDR3 regions, the team built TCR beta libraries. TCRdb used MiXCR to reprocess the multiplex PCR reads, holding one entry per CDR3 protein. The data hold approximately 490,000 distinct CDR3 sequences, with 16% observed a single time. This sample also belongs to another study, concerning T cells in Graves' hyperthyroidism and ophthalmopathy. That investigation notes: The diagnoses drew upon clinical symptoms, serum thyroxine and TRAb, thyroid ultrasound and orbital computed tomography.

The origin of this receptor is a middle-aged man with Graves disease. V usage is TRBV20-1 and J usage is TRBJ1-4; D perhaps matches TRBD1 (6 bases). Sequenced material: peripheral blood mononuclear cells (PBMCs), taken at new diagnosis, from a patient treated with antithyroid drugs. The CDR3 spells CSARAIAGDEKLFF. CDR3 sequence (DNA): TGCAGTGCTAGAGCAATAGCAGGGGACGAAAAACTGTTTTTT.